This T cell receptor beta chain is from a study of cytomegalovirus exposure and HLA in healthy donors. Remarks on this clone: What it binds is unknown.

A multiplex PCR was run with 60 Vbeta primers and 13 Jbeta primers. Here immunoSEQ multiplex PCR was the method, and the copy in TCRdb shows in-frame clones only, minus some. The data show 65,000 to 80,000 clones, nearly 80% seen once. Study-wide points: The majority of CMV-associated TCR beta chains were reported as apparently HLA-restricted in a later analysis. Reports indicate that TCR beta sequences accurately predicted the HLA-A and HLA-B alleles of most subjects. The Asian-associated ancestry cluster reportedly had fewer N-insertions than the approximately 670-donor mean in a later analysis.

CDR3 length equals 17 residues. V shed 4 bases and J shed 4 bases, with 20 bases lying between them. Germline lookup yields CDR1 MGHRA and CDR2 YSYEKL. This receptor was taken from a woman in her 40s in good health and CMV-seropositive. Source material: PBMCs. The chain is built from TRBV4-1 and TRBJ2-1; maybe TRBD1 (6 bases). CDR3 amino acids: CASSRSPGHLTYNEQFF. The CDR3 DNA sequence: TGCGCCAGCAGCCGATCACCGGGACACTTAACGTACAATGAGCAGTTCTTC.